The present TCR beta chain was sequenced within a study of T cell responses to AZD1222 COVID-19 vaccine. As for the study in general: The study pooled second doses at about 4 or about 12 weeks.

Points from the study as a whole: Nearly half of spike-specific TCRs reportedly go after variant regions that carry no mutations. White British donors predominated, females outnumbered males, and clonal diversity was possibly underestimated. Spike-spanning, vaccine-associated CD4 TCRs were dominant at 160-218 and 743-854.

Some clones are missing from TCRdb's copy, which holds only in-frame ones; the method was immunoSEQ multiplex PCR. Here the sample spans some 150,000 clones, roughly 93% being singletons. There are 14 residues in the CDR3. Germline CDR1 reads SGHTA; CDR2 reads FQGNSA. Trimming cost V 1 base and J 1 base, with 7 bases left between them. Regarding this clone: The target antigen is unknown.

The TCR originated in an adult in good health. Sequences were derived from peripheral blood, sampled on day 0 of AZD1222 vaccination. The rearrangement joins TRBV7-2 to TRBJ1-1; D is unresolved. The CDR3 is CASSLEGPNTEAFF. The CDR3 coding sequence is TGTGCCAGCAGCTTAGAAGGCCCGAACACTGAAGCTTTCTTT.